The clone carrying this T cell receptor beta chain is labeled medium-sized (0.01 to 0.1%). Its antigen is unknown. The data were taken from a study of T-cell memory formation after mild COVID-19. For the study at large: Largely, the TCR clusters proved donor specific.

One entry per CDR3 protein, called by TCRdb with MiXCR from the 5' RACE reads. The data show fewer than 4,500 distinct CDR3 sequences, roughly a sixth seen once. This CDR3 contains 13 residues. The V end lost 5 bases, the J end lost 3 bases, and 11 bases lay between the germline ends. Study-level findings and limits: Some SARS-CoV-2-responding clones were already detected in memory before infection.

Sample: PBMCs or a T cell subset sorted from them (not recorded which). The V and J genes are TRBV12-3 or TRBV12-4 and TRBJ2-7; D perhaps matches TRBD1 (7 bases). This TCR was sampled from an adult who had mild COVID-19 (a few samples of this study predate the infection). Cell type and time point are not known. CDR3 amino acids: CASSAGQFYEQYV. The CDR3 DNA reads TGTGCCAGCAGTGCGGGACAGTTCTACGAGCAGTACGTC.